Below are 4 T cell receptor beta chains sequenced from a single sample in a study of cytomegalovirus exposure and HLA in healthy donors. Primers: 60 Vbeta forward and 13 Jbeta reverse. Clones were sequenced by immunoSEQ multiplex PCR, and TCRdb holds only the in-frame ones, with some missing. This sample carries 88,000 or so clones, approximately 60% of them seen once, and the ten largest clones take under 4.5%. The source material was PBMCs. These receptors all come from a male donor in good health and CMV-seropositive.

The J gene is TRBJ1-2, the V gene TRBV6-1, with TRBD1 matching over 8 bases. V shed 5 bases and J 8 bases; nucleotides not matched to a gene: 13. The germline V gene encodes CDR1 MNHNS and CDR2 SASEGT. This CDR3 has 15 amino acids. CDR3 loop: CASSRPAGTGEGYTF. The CDR3 bases are TGTGCCAGCAGTCGCCCCGCCGGGACAGGAGAGGGCTACACCTTC.

V and J are TRBV6-5 and TRBJ2-7; no clear D. Trimming removed 7 bases at V and 5 bases at J, with 15 bases between. The CDR3 spans 13 residues. Germline values: CDR1 MNHEY, CDR2 SVGAGI. For the CDR3, the DNA is TGTGCCAGCAACACAGCTGGTCAAGACGAGCAGTACTTC. Translated: CASNTAGQDEQYF.

This clone was seen more than once but under ten times. This chain joins TRBV27 and TRBJ1-1; no definite D call. V lost 4 bases and J lost 0, with 15 bases in between. The germline V gene encodes CDR1 MNHEY and CDR2 SMNVEV (reference sequence). The CDR3 consists of 16 residues. CDR3 amino acids: CASSSPTGRMNTEAFF. Written as DNA, the CDR3 is TGTGCCAGCAGTTCTCCGACGGGGAGGATGAACACTGAAGCTTTCTTT.

V and J are TRBV28 and TRBJ1-2; D is possibly TRBD1 (5 bases). Trimming shortened V by 1 base and J by 6 bases, and 15 bases separated the two germline ends. This CDR3 spans 15 amino acids. CDR1 is MDHEN, CDR2 SYDVKM, per germline. The DNA of the CDR3 is TGTGCCAGCAGTTTATCGACACCCCGGGGGGATGGCTACACCTTC. This translates into CASSLSTPRGDGYTF.